The rows below give T cell receptor beta chains drawn from one sample of a study of cytomegalovirus exposure and HLA in healthy donors. Repertoires were generated with immunoSEQ multiplex PCR, while TCRdb's copy carries only in-frame clones and drops some. The sample carries about 360,000 clones, 86% recorded once. The source material was PBMCs. The receptors come from a woman between 18 and 29 years old in good health and CMV-seronegative. The CDR3 runs from the conserved cysteine through the conserved F or W. The order of the fields is CDR3 DNA, CDR3 protein, clone size, V gene, J gene, D gene. The D gene is left open where the match is weak. The size entry is marked missing in some rows and otherwise reads once, few, many or a size class.

CDR3nt: TGTGCCAGCACCGGAGCGGAATCCTACGAGCAGTACTTC
CDR3aa: CASTGAESYEQYF
abundance: .
v_gene: TRBV28
j_gene: TRBJ2-7
d_gene: .

CDR3nt: TGTGCCAGCAGCTTGGGGGGAGTGAATGAGCAGTTCTTC
CDR3aa: CASSLGGVNEQFF
abundance: .
v_gene: TRBV11-2
j_gene: TRBJ2-1
d_gene: .

CDR3nt: TGTGCCACCCACCCGAGGAAGCGGGGAGCCTACAATGAGCAGTTCTTC
CDR3aa: CATHPRKRGAYNEQFF
abundance: .
v_gene: TRBV5-4
j_gene: TRBJ2-1
d_gene: TRBD2

CDR3nt: TGTGCCAGCAGGTGGCGGGGGGCAAGTAACTATGGCTACACCTTC
CDR3aa: CASRWRGASNYGYTF
abundance: .
v_gene: TRBV5-6
j_gene: TRBJ1-2
d_gene: .

CDR3nt: TGTGCCAGCAGCGTTAGCCCCCCGGAGACCCAGTACTTC
CDR3aa: CASSVSPPETQYF
abundance: once
v_gene: TRBV7-9
j_gene: TRBJ2-5
d_gene: .

CDR3nt: TGTGCCAGCAGCCCGAGGGGGCTCACTGGGGCCAACGTCCTGACTTTC
CDR3aa: CASSPRGLTGANVLTF
abundance: once
v_gene: TRBV14
j_gene: TRBJ2-6
d_gene: TRBD1

CDR3nt: TGTGCCAGCAGTTCCCAGACTCGAGCCTACAATGAGCAGTTCTTC
CDR3aa: CASSSQTRAYNEQFF
abundance: .
v_gene: TRBV27
j_gene: TRBJ2-1
d_gene: .

CDR3nt: TGTGCCAGCGGGGGGGACTATGGCTACACCTTC
CDR3aa: CASGGDYGYTF
abundance: few
v_gene: TRBV25-1
j_gene: TRBJ1-2
d_gene: .

CDR3nt: TGTGCCAGCAGCGTAGCCACTAGCGGCCACACCGGGGAGCTGTTTTTT
CDR3aa: CASSVATSGHTGELFF
abundance: .
v_gene: TRBV9
j_gene: TRBJ2-2
d_gene: TRBD2

CDR3nt: TGTGCCAGCAGTATCCGACAGGGCACTAATGAAAAACTGTTTTTT
CDR3aa: CASSIRQGTNEKLFF
abundance: few
v_gene: TRBV28
j_gene: TRBJ1-4
d_gene: TRBD1

CDR3nt: TGTGCCAGCAGTTTGTGGGGGCGAGAGCAGTACTTC
CDR3aa: CASSLWGREQYF
abundance: .
v_gene: TRBV28
j_gene: TRBJ2-7
d_gene: .

CDR3nt: TGTGCCAGCAGTCCGACGACTAGCGGGGGAGATACGCAGTATTTT
CDR3aa: CASSPTTSGGDTQYF
abundance: .
v_gene: TRBV28
j_gene: TRBJ2-3
d_gene: TRBD2

CDR3nt: TGCAGCGTTTTTGGGGGGGAGGTAAATGAGCAGTTCTTC
CDR3aa: CSVFGGEVNEQFF
abundance: .
v_gene: TRBV29-1
j_gene: TRBJ2-1
d_gene: TRBD2

CDR3nt: TGTGCCAGTAGTATGGACACGTCGGCTGGAAACACCATATATTTT
CDR3aa: CASSMDTSAGNTIYF
abundance: once
v_gene: TRBV19
j_gene: TRBJ1-3
d_gene: .

CDR3nt: TGTGCCAGCAGCCAAGATAGGTACGCCCGTGGGAGGGGATACGAGCAGTACTTC
CDR3aa: CASSQDRYARGRGYEQYF
abundance: .
v_gene: TRBV14
j_gene: TRBJ2-7
d_gene: TRBD2

CDR3nt: TGTGCCAGTAGTATTCAGCGGGGGGACTACGAGCAGTACTTC
CDR3aa: CASSIQRGDYEQYF
abundance: .
v_gene: TRBV19
j_gene: TRBJ2-7
d_gene: TRBD2

CDR3nt: TGTGCCAGCGGGAGATCGGGACTAGCGGGGGGGCCTGCGAACACCGGGGAGCTGTTTTTT
CDR3aa: CASGRSGLAGGPANTGELFF
abundance: .
v_gene: TRBV5-4
j_gene: TRBJ2-2
d_gene: TRBD2

CDR3nt: TGTGCCAGCAGTCCCATACTATCAATTCTAGCGGGAGACACCAATGAGCAGTTCTTC
CDR3aa: CASSPILSILAGDTNEQFF
abundance: .
v_gene: TRBV28
j_gene: TRBJ2-1
d_gene: TRBD2

CDR3nt: TGTGCCAGCAGTCACAGTAGTTATGGCTACACCTTC
CDR3aa: CASSHSSYGYTF
abundance: .
v_gene: TRBV6-5
j_gene: TRBJ1-2
d_gene: .

CDR3nt: TGTGCCAGCAGCTTAGTCGTGGCCCTGAACACTGAAGCTTTCTTT
CDR3aa: CASSLVVALNTEAFF
abundance: .
v_gene: TRBV7-2
j_gene: TRBJ1-1
d_gene: .

CDR3nt: TGTGCCAGTAACTACGAGCAGTACTTC
CDR3aa: CASNYEQYF
abundance: .
v_gene: TRBV21-1
j_gene: TRBJ2-7
d_gene: .

CDR3nt: TGTGCCTGGGCCGGGAATGGGGATTCACCCCTCCACTTT
CDR3aa: CAWAGNGDSPLHF
abundance: .
v_gene: TRBV30
j_gene: TRBJ1-6
d_gene: .

CDR3nt: TGTGCCAGCAGCTTAGTCTTAGCGGGGGCATACAATGAGCAGTTCTTC
CDR3aa: CASSLVLAGAYNEQFF
abundance: .
v_gene: TRBV11-3
j_gene: TRBJ2-1
d_gene: TRBD2

CDR3nt: TGTGCCAGCAGCTCCGGTACTAGCGGGAGGAATAGTTTT
CDR3aa: CASSSGTSGRNSF
abundance: once
v_gene: TRBV7-7
j_gene: TRBJ2-3
d_gene: TRBD2

CDR3nt: TGTGCCAGCTCCCCAGTCCAGGGGGACCACTATGGCTACACCTTC
CDR3aa: CASSPVQGDHYGYTF
abundance: .
v_gene: TRBV18
j_gene: TRBJ1-2
d_gene: TRBD1

CDR3nt: TGTGCCAGCAGCGTAGGACAGGGAGATATCAGGTTCTTC
CDR3aa: CASSVGQGDIRFF
abundance: .
v_gene: TRBV9
j_gene: TRBJ2-1
d_gene: TRBD1

CDR3nt: TGTGCCAGCAGTTTCCCGCGACAGGGGGCGAACACTGAAGCTTTCTTT
CDR3aa: CASSFPRQGANTEAFF
abundance: .
v_gene: TRBV28
j_gene: TRBJ1-1
d_gene: TRBD1

CDR3nt: TGTGCCAGCAGCTCGAGAGCGGGAGTAGCCTACAATGAGCAGTTCTTC
CDR3aa: CASSSRAGVAYNEQFF
abundance: .
v_gene: TRBV7-2
j_gene: TRBJ2-1
d_gene: TRBD2

CDR3nt: TGTGCCAGCAGTGAATACGGCGGGTCCGAAGAGACCCAGTACTTC
CDR3aa: CASSEYGGSEETQYF
abundance: .
v_gene: TRBV2
j_gene: TRBJ2-5
d_gene: .

CDR3nt: TGTGCCAGCAGTTTGGGGACTAAGGCTGAGCAGTTCTTC
CDR3aa: CASSLGTKAEQFF
abundance: once
v_gene: TRBV27
j_gene: TRBJ2-1
d_gene: TRBD2

CDR3nt: TGCGCCAGCAGCTTGGCCGGGGCAGGGGCAACTGGAAACACCATATATTTT
CDR3aa: CASSLAGAGATGNTIYF
abundance: .
v_gene: TRBV5-1
j_gene: TRBJ1-3
d_gene: .

CDR3nt: TGTGCCAGCAAGGGACTCACGAACACTGAAGCTTTCTTT
CDR3aa: CASKGLTNTEAFF
abundance: .
v_gene: TRBV25-1
j_gene: TRBJ1-1
d_gene: .

CDR3nt: TGTGCCACCAGCTCTCAGACAGGGGGAAAAGGCGAGCAGTACTTC
CDR3aa: CATSSQTGGKGEQYF
abundance: .
v_gene: TRBV15
j_gene: TRBJ2-7
d_gene: TRBD1

CDR3nt: TGTGCCAGCAGCCAAGATGCCAGCGGGGGGGCCAAAGATACGCAGTATTTT
CDR3aa: CASSQDASGGAKDTQYF
abundance: once
v_gene: TRBV14
j_gene: TRBJ2-3
d_gene: TRBD2

CDR3nt: TGCGCCAGCAGCCAATTAACGGGGAATGAGCAGTTCTTC
CDR3aa: CASSQLTGNEQFF
abundance: .
v_gene: TRBV4-1
j_gene: TRBJ2-1
d_gene: .

CDR3nt: TGTGCCAGCAGCCCTTCACAGGGGATGATGACAGATACGCAGTATTTT
CDR3aa: CASSPSQGMMTDTQYF
abundance: .
v_gene: TRBV5-4
j_gene: TRBJ2-3
d_gene: TRBD1

CDR3nt: TGTGCCAGCAGTGCCGGGACTATCTCCTACAATGAGCAGTTCTTC
CDR3aa: CASSAGTISYNEQFF
abundance: .
v_gene: TRBV28
j_gene: TRBJ2-1
d_gene: TRBD2

CDR3nt: TGTGCCAGCAGTGAAGACAGCTCTGGGGCCAACGTCCTGACTTTC
CDR3aa: CASSEDSSGANVLTF
abundance: .
v_gene: TRBV6-1
j_gene: TRBJ2-6
d_gene: .

CDR3nt: TGTGCCAGCTCAAGTCGAGTCAATGAGCAGTTCTTC
CDR3aa: CASSSRVNEQFF
abundance: .
v_gene: TRBV7-9
j_gene: TRBJ2-1
d_gene: .

CDR3nt: TGTGCCAGCAGTCCCCTTGGACAGGTACCCGCCTACGAGCAGTACTTC
CDR3aa: CASSPLGQVPAYEQYF
abundance: .
v_gene: TRBV27
j_gene: TRBJ2-7
d_gene: TRBD1

CDR3nt: TGTGCCATCGGTAGCGACTCCTACGAGCAGTACTTC
CDR3aa: CAIGSDSYEQYF
abundance: .
v_gene: TRBV10-3
j_gene: TRBJ2-7
d_gene: .

CDR3nt: TGTGCCAGCAGTTACGATAACGGGAACACCGGGGAGCTGTTTTTT
CDR3aa: CASSYDNGNTGELFF
abundance: .
v_gene: TRBV6-5
j_gene: TRBJ2-2
d_gene: .

CDR3nt: TGTGCCAGCAGTTCCCGGAACACCGGGGAGCTGTTTTTT
CDR3aa: CASSSRNTGELFF
abundance: .
v_gene: TRBV27
j_gene: TRBJ2-2
d_gene: .

CDR3nt: TGTGCCAGCAGTCCTACAGGGGGCAGCTCCTACGAGCAGTACTTC
CDR3aa: CASSPTGGSSYEQYF
abundance: .
v_gene: TRBV7-3
j_gene: TRBJ2-7
d_gene: TRBD1

CDR3nt: TGTGCCAGCACCCGGGGAGGGGCGAGCTCTGGAAACACCATATATTTT
CDR3aa: CASTRGGASSGNTIYF
abundance: .
v_gene: TRBV11-2
j_gene: TRBJ1-3
d_gene: .

CDR3nt: TGTGCCAGCAGCTTCCGGGACAGGAGTAACACCGGGGAGCTGTTTTTT
CDR3aa: CASSFRDRSNTGELFF
abundance: few
v_gene: TRBV5-6
j_gene: TRBJ2-2
d_gene: TRBD1

CDR3nt: TGTGCCGTTCGGGACACAGCTTTCTTT
CDR3aa: CAVRDTAFF
abundance: once
v_gene: TRBV6-5
j_gene: TRBJ1-1
d_gene: .

CDR3nt: TGTGCCAGCAGTGAATATTTCTTTGGGGGGACCTTAGATACGCAGTATTTT
CDR3aa: CASSEYFFGGTLDTQYF
abundance: .
v_gene: TRBV6-1
j_gene: TRBJ2-3
d_gene: .

CDR3nt: TGTGCCAGCAGTTTGCTTCGGCAGGGGAATGAAAAACTGTTTTTT
CDR3aa: CASSLLRQGNEKLFF
abundance: .
v_gene: TRBV28
j_gene: TRBJ1-4
d_gene: .

CDR3nt: TGCGCCAGTGGAGGGGGGGCCGCAGAGACCCAGTACTTC
CDR3aa: CASGGGAAETQYF
abundance: .
v_gene: TRBV4-1
j_gene: TRBJ2-5
d_gene: .

CDR3nt: TGTGCCAGCAGCTTAAGGACTAGCGGGCCTCAAGAGACCCAGTACTTC
CDR3aa: CASSLRTSGPQETQYF
abundance: .
v_gene: TRBV7-9
j_gene: TRBJ2-5
d_gene: TRBD2

CDR3nt: TGCGCCAGCAGCCAGCCTACTAGCGGGGGCCTTAGCTCCTACAATGAGCAGTTCTTC
CDR3aa: CASSQPTSGGLSSYNEQFF
abundance: once
v_gene: TRBV5-1
j_gene: TRBJ2-1
d_gene: TRBD2

CDR3nt: TGTGCCAGCAGATACGGGACAGGGGATCTCGAGCAGTACTTC
CDR3aa: CASRYGTGDLEQYF
abundance: .
v_gene: TRBV6-6
j_gene: TRBJ2-7
d_gene: TRBD1